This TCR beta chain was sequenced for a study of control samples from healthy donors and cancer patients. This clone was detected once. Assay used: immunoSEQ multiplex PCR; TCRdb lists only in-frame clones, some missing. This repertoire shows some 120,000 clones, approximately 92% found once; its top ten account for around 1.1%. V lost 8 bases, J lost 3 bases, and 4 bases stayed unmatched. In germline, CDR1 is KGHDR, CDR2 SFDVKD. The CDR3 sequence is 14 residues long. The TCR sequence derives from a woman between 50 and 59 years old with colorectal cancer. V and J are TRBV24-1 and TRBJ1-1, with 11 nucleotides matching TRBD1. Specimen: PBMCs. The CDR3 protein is CATTQGQGDTEAFF. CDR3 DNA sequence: TGTGCCACCACCCAGGGACAGGGGGACACTGAAGCTTTCTTT.